These 9 T cell receptor beta chains share one sample of origin, sequenced in a study of OX40 agonist ivuxolimab in advanced cancers. The repertoire was sequenced with immunoSEQ multiplex PCR; TCRdb's copy has only in-frame clones and lacks some. The profile shows over 40,000 clones, approximately 89% of them singletons. Sequencing was performed on CD4+ or CD8+ T cells sorted from blood, taken in a trial of the OX40 agonist ivuxolimab. The receptors were sampled from an adult with an advanced solid tumor such as melanoma, head and neck, liver or kidney cancer.

The chain couples TRBV7-9 to TRBJ2-3; D remains ambiguous. The V end was cut by 4 bases, the J end by 3 bases, with 5 bases between. The CDR3 is made up of 12 amino acids. CDR1 SEHNR and CDR2 FQNEAQ come from the germline V gene (reference sequence). In nucleotides, the CDR3 is TGTGCCAGCAGCTCTCTAACAGATACGCAGTATTTT. It translates to CASSSLTDTQYF.

There are a few counts of this clone. V usage is TRBV6-5 and J usage is TRBJ1-1, with D tentatively TRBD1 (5 bases). Germline V gene lookup returns CDR1 MNHEY and CDR2 SVGAGI. V shed 6 bases and J shed 7 bases, with 18 bases lying between them. CDR3 length: 14 residues. The CDR3 sequence is CASSRTGTDREAFF. DNA for the CDR3: TGTGCCAGCAGCCGAACTGGGACCGACCGTGAAGCTTTCTTT.

The chain joins TRBV7-9 to TRBJ2-7; no clear D. V gave up 1 base and J gave up 1 base, with 8 bases separating them. CDR3 length equals 14 residues. Germline CDR1 SEHNR, CDR2 FQNEAQ (reference sequence). As DNA, the CDR3 is TGTGCCAGCAGCTTAGAGATCGTGTCCTACGAGCAGTACTTC. Encoded protein: CASSLEIVSYEQYF.

The chain uses TRBV4-2 and TRBJ2-7, with 8 nucleotides matching TRBD2. The V segment lost 0 bases and the J segment 3 bases; nucleotides outside the gene matches: 4. The germline gives CDR1 LGHNA, CDR2 YNFKEQ. The CDR3 runs 15 residues. The CDR3 is CASSQDSSGIYEQYF. The CDR3, as DNA: TGTGCCAGCAGCCAAGATAGTAGCGGGATCTACGAGCAGTACTTC.

V gene TRBV27 combines with J gene TRBJ1-3, with D possibly being TRBD1 (5 bases). The CDR3 consists of 13 residues. V was clipped by 1 base and J by 7 bases, with 8 bases between them. Per the germline V gene, CDR1 is MNHEY and CDR2 is SMNVEV (reference sequence). The CDR3 sequence: CASSLLQGNTIYF. CDR3 sequence (DNA): TGTGCCAGCAGTTTATTGCAGGGCAACACCATATATTTT.

The chain couples TRBV19 to TRBJ2-4; TRBD1 matches 10 bases. The ends lost 2 bases at V and 1 base at J; junction bases unmatched: 11. The V gene's germline CDR1 is LNHDA and CDR2 SQIVND (reference sequence). The CDR3 covers 19 residues. CDR3 in DNA: TGTGCCAGTAGTATACGGGGACAGGGGTCGTCTACGGCCAAAAACATTCAGTACTTC. This codes for CASSIRGQGSSTAKNIQYF.

The chain carries TRBV4-1 and TRBJ2-1; 11 positions agree with TRBD2. Germline assignment: CDR1 MGHRA and CDR2 YSYEKL. There are 16 residues in the CDR3. V shed 1 base, J shed 8 bases, and the junction held 7 bases outside the gene matches. The CDR3 sequence: CASSQGRLAGKDEQFF. In DNA form, the CDR3 reads TGCGCCAGCAGCCAAGGTCGACTAGCGGGGAAGGATGAGCAGTTCTTC.

The rearrangement links TRBV7-6 to TRBJ2-7; D gene uncertain. This CDR3 is built from 14 residues. Trimming took off 1 base at V and 0 bases at J, with 7 bases between the two ends. Germline CDR1 is SGHVS and CDR2 is FNYEAQ. The CDR3 sequence: CASSLEVSSYEQYF. In nucleotides, the CDR3 is TGTGCCAGCAGCTTAGAAGTCAGCTCCTACGAGCAGTACTTC.

J is TRBJ2-3 and V is TRBV7-6; D not certain. Trimming took 8 bases from V and 4 from J, leaving 22 bases between them. The CDR3 loop spans 16 amino acids. The germline V gene encodes CDR1 SGHVS and CDR2 FNYEAQ. The CDR3: CASGTDGQAVPDTQYF. The CDR3 DNA is TGTGCCAGCGGAACCGACGGGCAGGCCGTCCCAGATACGCAGTATTTT. The full variable domain, in which reference TRBV7-6 and TRBJ2-3 provide the parts outside the CDR3, is GAGVSQSPRYKVTKRGQDVALRCDPISGHVSLYWYRQALGQGPEFLTYFNYEAQQDKSGLPNDRFSAERPEGSISTLTIQRTEQRDSAMYRCASGTDGQAVPDTQYFGPGTRLTVL.